This T cell receptor (beta chain) was captured in a study of CD4 T cells in relation to SARS-CoV-2 and coronaviruses. Study details: Crossreactive spike epitopes shared across donors were mapped to their HLA restriction.

With respect to this clone: What it recognizes is unknown.

V dropped 10 bases and J dropped 2 bases, with 15 bases sitting between them. The V gene's germline CDR1 is LNHDA and CDR2 SQIVND (reference sequence). The CDR3 spans 13 residues. This table comes from immunoSEQ multiplex PCR, and its TCRdb copy is limited to in-frame clones, with some not included. Of 35,000 to 40,000 clones listed, around four fifths are singletons. The sequenced sample was memory CD4+ T cells from PBMCs, cultured in vitro. This sequence joins TRBV19 and TRBJ2-7; D possibly matches TRBD1 or TRBD2 (5 bases each). The receptor's source is an adult with COVID-19. This chain's CDR3 is CATRGDLAYEQYF. CDR3 nucleotides: TGTGCCACTCGAGGGGATTTGGCCTACGAGCAGTACTTC.